These 16 T cell receptor beta chains were all obtained from the same sample, sequenced in a study of CD8+CD57+ T cells in acquired aplastic anemia. Investigators profiled TCR beta VDJ and CDR3 from genomic DNA template. From the reads, TCRdb called clonotypes with MiXCR, one entry per CDR3 protein. The table lists about 200,000 distinct CDR3 sequences, 34% of them singletons, with around 1.1% in the top ten. The sample comprised sorted CD4+, CD8+, or CD8+CD57+ T cells (not recorded which) from PBMCs. Receptors originate from a human donor in good health, serving as a control.

The chain is built from TRBV7-3 and TRBJ2-3; D remains unclear. The CDR3 has 13 residues. Germline lookup yields CDR1 SGHTA and CDR2 FQGTGA. The V gene lost 5 bases and the J gene lost 2 bases, with 8 bases spanning the gap. The CDR3 DNA sequence: TGTGCCAGCAGCGCTAGGGACACAGATACGCAGTATTTT. Translated, it gives CASSARDTDTQYF.

This clonotype was recorded many times. The chain is built from TRBV24-1 and TRBJ2-1; no definite D call. V dropped 5 bases and J dropped 9 bases, with 7 bases sitting between them. Germline values: CDR1 KGHDR, CDR2 SFDVKD. CDR3 length: 11 amino acids. CDR3: CATSGPREQFF. The CDR3 DNA follows: TGTGCCACCAGTGGTCCCCGTGAGCAGTTCTTC.

The CDR3 is CASRRFQDNEQFF. In DNA, the CDR3 is TGTGCCAGCAGACGTTTCCAGGACAATGAGCAGTTCTTC. The gene calls are TRBV6-6 and TRBJ2-1; D not certain. The germline CDR1 and CDR2 sequences are MNHNY and SVGAGI (reference sequence). The CDR3 contains 13 residues. V was clipped by 6 bases and J by 5 bases, with 11 bases between them.

This clonotype appeared once. This sequence joins TRBV7-3 and TRBJ1-1, with unresolved D. This CDR3 has 15 amino acids. V was trimmed by 1 base and J by 1 base, leaving 10 bases between them. Per the germline V gene, CDR1 is SGHTA and CDR2 is FQGTGA. DNA for the CDR3: TGTGCCAGCAGCTTAATCGCGGGGAGGAACACTGAAGCTTTCTTT. It encodes CASSLIAGRNTEAFF.

On this clonotype itself: One base away lies a much larger clone, so this may be a sequencing read error. The V gene is TRBV14, the J gene TRBJ2-3; no definite D call. Looked up from germline, CDR1 is SGHDN and CDR2 is FVKESK. The CDR3 sequence is 13 residues long. The CDR3 bases are TGTGCCAGCAGCCGAACGTTCACAGATGCGCAGTATTTT. Translating gives CASSRTFTDAQYF.

This clonotype was seen many times. This sequence joins TRBV20-1 and TRBJ2-1, with 8 bases fitting TRBD2. With V trimmed by 4 bases and J by 6 bases, 14 bases remained unmatched. Germline CDR1 and CDR2: DFQATT and SNEGSKA (reference sequence). The CDR3 is made up of 16 amino acids. The CDR3 bases are TGCAGTGCTATAAACCCGACTAGCGCGACGTTCAATGAGCAGTTCTTC. Translating it yields CSAINPTSATFNEQFF.

This clonotype was seen more than once but under ten times. The chain employs TRBV6-1 and TRBJ2-1, with D possibly TRBD1 on 7 matching bases. V was trimmed by 5 bases and J by 9 bases, leaving 20 bases between them. Germline V lookup: CDR1 MNHNS, CDR2 SASEGT. The CDR3 sequence is 15 residues long. CDR3 amino acids: CASSRWTGSGGEQFF. In DNA form, the CDR3 reads TGTGCCAGCAGTCGGTGGACAGGTTCCGGGGGTGAGCAGTTCTTC.

As regards this clonotype: A read error may produce the germline difference seen at one junction end. The rearrangement uses TRBV12-3 or TRBV12-4 and TRBJ2-7; 10 bases agree with TRBD1. This CDR3 has 14 residues. Here the CDR3 reads CAGSPGQGRYEQYF. In DNA form, the CDR3 reads TGTGCCGGCAGCCCGGGACAGGGGAGATACGAGCAGTACTTC.

This chain uses TRBV20-1 with TRBJ1-1; D gene unclear. Germline-derived CDR1 and CDR2 are DFQATT and SNEGSKA (reference sequence). Trimming removed 7 bases at V and 10 bases at J, with 25 bases between. This CDR3 is built from 14 residues. CDR3 sequence: CSGFQAADRAGAFF. The CDR3 nucleotides read TGCAGTGGCTTCCAGGCCGCCGACCGCGCGGGAGCTTTCTTT.

The chain couples TRBV20-1 to TRBJ2-3, with 8 bases fitting TRBD2. Germline CDR1 DFQATT, CDR2 SNEGSKA (reference sequence). V lost 6 bases, J lost 4 bases, and 12 bases stayed unmatched. The CDR3 has 15 amino acids. The DNA for the CDR3 is TGCAGTGCGGGCAGACCCGGACTAGCCGCAGATACGCAGTATTTT. It is translated as CSAGRPGLAADTQYF.

This clonotype was counted once. This chain connects TRBV25-1 to TRBJ1-2; 7 bases fit TRBD1. CDR1 and CDR2 from the germline V gene are MGHDK and SYGVNS. Trimming cost V 6 bases and J 1 base; bases outside gene matches: 5. The CDR3 is 14 amino acids. The CDR3 sequence is CASSGGGGNYGYTF. The DNA for the CDR3 is TGTGCCAGCAGCGGAGGGGGCGGTAACTATGGCTACACCTTC.

This chain connects TRBV7-9 to TRBJ2-7; D is unresolved. The CDR3 runs to 14 residues. CDR1 is SEHNR and CDR2 is FQNEAQ in the germline V gene (reference sequence). Trimming pared 5 bases from V and 2 bases from J, leaving 13 bases between. This chain's CDR3 is CASSLLNIAYEQYF. In DNA form, the CDR3 reads TGTGCCAGCAGCCTTCTGAACATTGCCTACGAGCAGTACTTC.

Remarks on this clonotype: One end of the junction fails to match germline, which may point to a read error. The chain is built from TRBV12-3 or TRBV12-4 and TRBJ2-3; 7 nucleotides match TRBD1. The CDR3 extends over 15 amino acids. The DNA of the CDR3 is TGTGCCAGCACTTTACAGGGGTTCCCGGCAGGTACGCAGTATTTT. Translation: CASTLQGFPAGTQYF.

The J gene is TRBJ1-2, the V gene TRBV18; possibly TRBD1 for D (5 bases). The germline CDR1 and CDR2 sequences are KGHSH and LQKENI. CDR3 length: 13 residues. Trimming took 6 bases from V and 6 from J, leaving 14 bases between them. The CDR3 region has the DNA TGTGCCAGCTCGGCCGGGACCGTGGATGGCTACACCTTC. It encodes CASSAGTVDGYTF.

J is TRBJ2-5 and V is TRBV11-2, with D possibly called TRBD1 or TRBD2 (5 bases each). Germline loops: CDR1 SGHAT, CDR2 FQNNGV. The CDR3 is 14 amino acids. Trimming pared 1 base from V and 4 bases from J, leaving 10 bases between. The CDR3, as DNA: TGTGCCAGCAGCTTAGTGGGGGACCGAGAGACCCAGTACTTC. It specifies CASSLVGDRETQYF. The complete variable domain, with remaining parts taken from reference TRBV11-2 and TRBJ2-5, reads EAGVAQSPRYKIIEKRQSVAFWCNPISGHATLYWYQQILGQGPKLLIQFQNNGVVDDSQLPKDRFSAERLKGVDSTLKIQPAKLEDSAVYLCASSLVGDRETQYFGPGTRLLVL.

The genes are TRBV6-1 and TRBJ1-2, with 10 bases that match TRBD1. V was pared by 5 bases and J by 1 base, with 1 base of the junction left unmatched. The CDR3 is made up of 14 amino acids. The V gene's germline CDR1 is MNHNS and CDR2 SASEGT. The DNA of the CDR3 is TGTGCCAGCAGTCGGACAGGGGGTAACTATGGCTACACCTTC. This translates into CASSRTGGNYGYTF.